One sample yielded the 32 T cell receptor beta chains listed below, sequenced in a study of T cell repertoires in cytomegalovirus infection. MiXCR, applied by TCRdb to the reads, yields one record per CDR3 protein. The table includes a few hundred thousand distinct CDR3 sequences, 15% to 20% detected once. Sequencing input: PBMCs. The source is a human donor in good health (CMV status not recorded). Some clones in this sample may be carry-over from other donors' samples.

This clonotype was seen ten or more times. The chain is built from TRBV11-1 and TRBJ2-1, with D possibly matching TRBD2 (7 bases). This CDR3 has 16 amino acids. Germline values: CDR1 SGHAT, CDR2 FQDESV (reference sequence). Trimming removed 5 bases from V and 4 bases from J, with 18 bases in between. The DNA of the CDR3 is TGTGCCAGCAGCCTCAGGGGAGGGGGAGTGTACAATGAGCAGTTCTTC. Translating it yields CASSLRGGGVYNEQFF.

This clonotype was counted at least ten times. This chain links TRBV7-2 with TRBJ1-2, with unresolved D. The CDR3 totals 15 residues. The V gene lost 1 base and the J gene lost 8 bases, with 17 bases spanning the gap. Germline CDR1 reads SGHTA; CDR2 reads FQGNSA. Here the CDR3 reads CASSLVFGQRRGYTF. The CDR3 bases are TGTGCCAGCAGCTTAGTCTTCGGGCAGCGAAGAGGCTACACCTTC. Combining the CDR3 with reference TRBV7-2 and TRBJ1-2 gives the whole variable domain GAGVSQSPSNKVTEKGKDVELRCDPISGHTALYWYRQSLGQGLEFLIYFQGNSAPDKSGLPSDRFSAERTGGSVSTLTIQRTQQEDSAVYLCASSLVFGQRRGYTFGSGTRLTVV.

The table lists this clonotype with many counts. The chain links TRBV7-2 to TRBJ2-3; D is tentatively TRBD1 or TRBD2 (5 bases each). Per the germline V gene, CDR1 is SGHTA and CDR2 is FQGNSA. The CDR3 is 17 amino acids. The V and J ends lost 1 base and 2 bases respectively, with 16 bases between them. The CDR3 reads CASSLEARWGFTDTQYF. CDR3 in DNA: TGTGCCAGCAGCTTAGAAGCAAGGTGGGGGTTCACAGATACGCAGTATTTT.

Many counts were recorded for this clonotype. V gene TRBV5-6 combines with J gene TRBJ2-5; D call uncertain. The V gene's germline CDR1 is SGHDT and CDR2 YYEEEE. V was trimmed by 5 bases and J by 5 bases, leaving 16 bases between them. There are 14 residues in the CDR3. CDR3 coding DNA: TGTGCCAGCAGTACCGGGCAGACCATGGAGACCCAGTACTTC. Encoded protein: CASSTGQTMETQYF. Complete variable domain (other parts from reference TRBV5-6 and TRBJ2-5): DAGVTQSPTHLIKTRGQQVTLRCSPKSGHDTVSWYQQALGQGPQFIFQYYEEEERQRGNFPDRFSGHQFPNYSSELNVNALLLGDSALYLCASSTGQTMETQYFGPGTRLLVL.

The chain combines TRBV5-1 with TRBJ1-6, with D unclear. The V gene's germline CDR1 is SGHRS and CDR2 YFSETQ. The germline V and J ends were trimmed by 0 bases and 5 bases, with 6 bases remaining between them. CDR3 length equals 14 residues. This CDR3 is CASSLDDNNSPLHF. The CDR3 DNA is TGCGCCAGCAGCTTGGACGATAATAATTCACCCCTCCACTTT. The variable domain in full, completed from reference TRBV5-1 and TRBJ1-6, reads KAGVTQTPRYLIKTRGQQVTLSCSPISGHRSVSWYQQTPGQGLQFLFEYFSETQRNKGNFPGRFSGRQFSNSRSEMNVSTLELGDSALYLCASSLDDNNSPLHFGNGTRLTVT.

The chain couples TRBV11-1 to TRBJ2-1; 10 nucleotides agree with TRBD1. V trimming: 6 bases; J trimming: 7 bases; junction bases outside the gene matches: 3. Germline V gene sequence: CDR1 SGHAT, CDR2 FQDESV (reference sequence). The CDR3 totals 13 residues. This CDR3 reads CASSGQGENEQFF. CDR3 coding DNA: TGTGCCAGCAGTGGACAGGGGGAAAATGAGCAGTTCTTC.

The chain links TRBV28 to TRBJ2-2; D is perhaps TRBD1 (6 bases). Germline CDR1 MDHEN, CDR2 SYDVKM. V was shortened by 8 bases and J by 6 bases, with 19 bases between the two germline ends. There are 15 residues in the CDR3. The CDR3, as DNA: TGTGCCAGCGCCTCTAGGGGGAATCGGGCCGGGGAGCTGTTTTTT. Protein product: CASASRGNRAGELFF.

This clonotype was seen repeatedly, ten times or more. The V call is TRBV25-1, the J call TRBJ2-2, with D perhaps matching TRBD2 (6 bases). The germline V gene encodes CDR1 MGHDK and CDR2 SYGVNS. Trimming stripped 6 bases from V and 4 bases from J, with 12 bases between. CDR3 length equals 14 residues. CDR3 sequence: CASREGISTGELFF. DNA of the CDR3: TGTGCCAGCAGGGAGGGAATAAGCACCGGGGAGCTGTTTTTT.

The V gene is TRBV6-5, the J gene TRBJ1-2; no reliable D call. The CDR3 loop spans 14 amino acids. Trimming left V 3 bases short and J 3 bases short, with 11 bases between. The germline V gene has CDR1 MNHEY and CDR2 SVGAGI. The CDR3, as DNA: TGTGCCAGCAGTTATATACGGAGCGACTATGGCTACACCTTC. It is translated as CASSYIRSDYGYTF.

Many counts were recorded for this clonotype. The CDR3 here is CASSLTPRQGRSTDTQYF. The CDR3 DNA sequence: TGTGCCAGCAGCTTAACTCCCCGACAGGGGCGTTCAACAGATACGCAGTATTTT. The rearrangement uses TRBV7-3 and TRBJ2-3, with 8 bases matching TRBD1. In germline, CDR1 is SGHTA, CDR2 FQGTGA. With V trimmed by 0 bases and J by 3 bases, 11 bases remained unmatched. This CDR3 contains 18 residues.

This clonotype was detected ten times or more. The CDR3 bases are TGTGCCAGCAGCTTGTTTGGGGGCCGTATCACCGGGGAGCTGTTTTTT. It translates to CASSLFGGRITGELFF. This chain uses TRBV7-2 with TRBJ2-2; D possibly corresponds to TRBD1 (6 bases). Germline values: CDR1 SGHTA, CDR2 FQGNSA. The CDR3 runs to 16 residues. Trimming shortened V by 3 bases and J by 4 bases, and 15 bases separated the two germline ends.

This chain uses TRBV5-1 with TRBJ2-7, with TRBD1 matching 7 bases. This CDR3 is 14 amino acids long. V lost 4 bases and J lost 3; bases outside the gene matches: 7. The V gene's germline CDR1 is SGHRS and CDR2 YFSETQ. CDR3 in DNA: TGCGCCAGCAGCATCCACGGGACAGACTACGAGCAGTACTTC. Translated: CASSIHGTDYEQYF.

CDR3 DNA: TGTGCCAGTAATCCGGGACGCGAAAACTATGGCTACACCTTC. The encoded protein is CASNPGRENYGYTF. This chain links TRBV19 with TRBJ1-2, with D tentatively TRBD1 (5 bases). Germline V gene data show CDR1 as LNHDA and CDR2 as SQIVND (reference sequence). CDR3 length: 14 amino acids. V was shortened by 7 bases and J by 2 bases, with 14 bases between the two germline ends. The entire variable domain, with the rest obtained from reference TRBV19 and TRBJ1-2, is as follows: DGGITQSPKYLFRKEGQNVTLSCEQNLNHDAMYWYRQDPGQGLRLIYYSQIVNDFQKGDIAEGYSVSREKKESFPLTVTSAQKNPTAFYLCASNPGRENYGYTFGSGTRLTVV.

The chain combines TRBV19 with TRBJ2-2, with D hard to call. V was pared by 5 bases and J by 4 bases, with 8 bases between. Germline V gives CDR1 LNHDA, CDR2 SQIVND (reference sequence). The CDR3 is 13 amino acids. The CDR3 reads CASSLVLTGELFF. CDR3 nucleotide sequence: TGTGCCAGTAGTTTAGTCCTCACCGGGGAGCTGTTTTTT.

This clonotype occurred many times. This sequence joins TRBV7-8 and TRBJ2-1; D is undetermined. This CDR3 comprises 15 residues. CDR1 and CDR2 (germline): SGHVS, FQNEAQ. Trimming shortened V by 1 base and J by 9 bases, and 16 bases separated the two germline ends. CDR3 DNA: TGTGCCAGCAGCTTAGGGGGAATGGATTATGGTGAGCAGTTCTTC. Translating gives CASSLGGMDYGEQFF.

This clonotype was counted at least ten times. This chain joins TRBV12-3 or TRBV12-4 and TRBJ1-1, with TRBD1 as a possible D gene (5 bases). The CDR3 extends over 13 amino acids. The V end was cut by 6 bases, the J end by 11 bases, with 19 bases between. CDR3 in amino acids: CASRPTGAGRAFF. In DNA form, the CDR3 reads TGTGCCAGCAGACCTACAGGTGCTGGGAGGGCTTTCTTT.

This clonotype was observed many times. The V call is TRBV7-9, the J call TRBJ2-1, with D possibly being TRBD2 (5 bases). Germline V gene sequence: CDR1 SEHNR, CDR2 FQNEAQ (reference sequence). Trimming stripped 5 bases from V and 3 bases from J, with 11 bases between. This CDR3 region has 14 residues. The CDR3 DNA sequence: TGTGCCAGCAGCACCCTAGGGAGCTACAATGAGCAGTTCTTC. It is translated as CASSTLGSYNEQFF.

This clonotype was picked up a small number of times. The rearrangement uses TRBV6-1 and TRBJ1-2; tentative D call: TRBD1 (6 bases). The CDR3 has 14 residues. The germline gives CDR1 MNHNS, CDR2 SASEGT. Trimming took 1 base from V and 6 from J, leaving 12 bases between them. The CDR3: CASSEGTARDGYTF. Written as DNA, the CDR3 is TGTGCCAGCAGTGAAGGGACAGCGCGCGATGGCTACACCTTC.

This clonotype was seen more than once but under ten times. This chain joins TRBV4-2 and TRBJ2-3; the match to TRBD2 covers 7 bases. CDR1 and CDR2 from the germline V gene are LGHNA and YNFKEQ. Germline trimming cut 0 bases from V and 1 base from J; bases unmatched to any gene: 10. CDR3 length: 18 amino acids. The CDR3 nucleotides read TGTGCCAGCAGCCAAGAGAAAGGAGCCAGCGGGGGCACAGATACGCAGTATTTT. Translating gives CASSQEKGASGGTDTQYF.

The V gene is TRBV20-1, the J gene TRBJ1-6; tentatively, D is TRBD1 (5 bases). This CDR3 has 17 residues. Germline V gene lookup returns CDR1 DFQATT and CDR2 SNEGSKA (reference sequence). V was clipped by 0 bases and J by 4 bases, with 16 bases between them. The CDR3 region has the DNA TGCAGTGCTAGAGATCTCGGGGGTTTAGCGTATAATTCACCCCTCCACTTT. It specifies CSARDLGGLAYNSPLHF.

This clonotype was observed a handful of times. The V gene is TRBV11-2, the J gene TRBJ2-5; 8 bases line up with TRBD2. Germline CDR1 and CDR2: SGHAT and FQNNGV. This CDR3 spans 15 amino acids. Losses at the gene ends were 7 bases for V and 1 base for J; bases not matched to a gene: 8. CDR3 sequence: CASTYGGATQETQYF. The CDR3 region has the DNA TGTGCCAGCACCTACGGGGGGGCCACCCAAGAGACCCAGTACTTC.

In its sample, this clonotype was seen a few times. The CDR3 region has the DNA TGTGCCAGCAGTCCACGACGGGGGCCGACCGGGGAGCTGTTTTTT. Translating it yields CASSPRRGPTGELFF. The chain has TRBV27 and TRBJ2-2; D may correspond to TRBD1 or TRBD2 (6 bases each). CDR3 length: 15 amino acids. CDR1 and CDR2 (germline): MNHEY, SMNVEV (reference sequence). V dropped 5 bases and J dropped 5 bases, with 15 bases sitting between them.

The rearrangement uses TRBV7-9 and TRBJ1-6, with TRBD1 identical over 8 bases. The CDR3 runs 15 residues. CDR1 and CDR2 (germline): SEHNR, FQNEAQ (reference sequence). The V and J ends lost 2 bases and 8 bases, in that order; junction bases with no gene match: 5. The CDR3 nucleotides read TGTGCCAGCAGCTTATCGAGGACAGGGTATTCACCCCTCCACTTT. It specifies CASSLSRTGYSPLHF.

The chain joins TRBV5-1 to TRBJ1-1; D uncertain. Trimming left V 2 bases short and J 3 bases short, with 14 bases between. Germline V gene data show CDR1 as SGHRS and CDR2 as YFSETQ. This CDR3 has 15 residues. The CDR3 spells CASSFQDGLDTEAFF. CDR3 bases: TGCGCCAGCAGCTTTCAGGATGGGCTTGACACTGAAGCTTTCTTT. The whole variable domain, filled in from reference TRBV5-1 and TRBJ1-1, reads KAGVTQTPRYLIKTRGQQVTLSCSPISGHRSVSWYQQTPGQGLQFLFEYFSETQRNKGNFPGRFSGRQFSNSRSEMNVSTLELGDSALYLCASSFQDGLDTEAFFGQGTRLTVV.

This clonotype appeared once. The chain combines TRBV18 with TRBJ1-1; D might be TRBD1 (5 bases). CDR1 and CDR2 (germline): KGHSH, LQKENI. This CDR3 is 15 amino acids long. The V end was cut by 4 bases, the J end by 4 bases, with 16 bases between. The CDR3 here is CASSLPGLRGTEAFF. The CDR3 DNA follows: TGTGCCAGCTCACTTCCAGGGTTACGAGGCACTGAAGCTTTCTTT.

This clonotype was counted between two and nine times. The chain recombines TRBV25-1 with TRBJ2-5; tentative D call: TRBD2 (5 bases). The germline CDR1 and CDR2 sequences are MGHDK and SYGVNS. V lost 2 bases and J lost 5, with 24 bases in between. The CDR3 is made up of 18 amino acids. The CDR3 sequence: CASSEGKASFNVEETQYF. The DNA for the CDR3 is TGTGCCAGCAGTGAAGGCAAGGCTAGCTTCAACGTTGAGGAGACCCAGTACTTC.

This clonotype was recorded many times. This sequence joins TRBV7-2 and TRBJ2-3; 7 positions match TRBD2. J was trimmed by 0 bases and V by 3 bases; bases with no gene match: 3. The germline gives CDR1 SGHTA, CDR2 FQGNSA. The CDR3 length is 15 residues. CDR3 residues: CASSFGGGSTDTQYF. CDR3 sequence (DNA): TGTGCCAGCAGCTTTGGCGGGGGTAGCACAGATACGCAGTATTTT.

This clonotype was observed at least ten times. The chain carries TRBV7-9 and TRBJ2-3; 8 bases align to TRBD2. The CDR3 has 16 residues. The V and J ends lost 5 bases and 0 bases, in that order; junction bases with no gene match: 7. Germline V gene data show CDR1 as SEHNR and CDR2 as FQNEAQ (reference sequence). The CDR3 coding sequence is TGTGCCAGCAGCCGCAATGAGCGGGAGAGCACAGATACGCAGTATTTT. This gives the protein CASSRNERESTDTQYF.

This clonotype came up many times. The chain couples TRBV7-2 to TRBJ1-1, with D perhaps matching TRBD1 (5 bases). CDR3 length: 15 residues. The V gene's germline CDR1 is SGHTA and CDR2 FQGNSA. V lost 0 bases and J lost 0, with 8 bases in between. The CDR3 DNA follows: TGTGCCAGCAGCTTAGCGGGGGTGGTGAACACTGAAGCTTTCTTT. Translated, it gives CASSLAGVVNTEAFF.

This clonotype was counted at least ten times. The chain uses TRBV7-2 and TRBJ2-6; perhaps TRBD1 as D (6 bases). Trimming shortened V by 5 bases and J by 1 base, and 15 bases separated the two germline ends. Germline CDR1 reads SGHTA; CDR2 reads FQGNSA. This CDR3 has 17 residues. In DNA form, the CDR3 reads TGTGCCAGCAGCCCGGGCAGCAGGGGTTCTGGGGCCAACGTCCTGACTTTC. Encoded protein: CASSPGSRGSGANVLTF.

The CDR3 nucleotides read TGTGCCAGCAAAGGAGATACGCAGTATTTT. Its translation: CASKGDTQYF. The chain employs TRBV25-1 and TRBJ2-3; no firm D call. Trimming took off 7 bases at V and 5 bases at J, with 4 bases between the two ends. Looked up from germline, CDR1 is MGHDK and CDR2 is SYGVNS. CDR3 length: 10 residues.

This clonotype was observed a few times. The chain couples TRBV2 to TRBJ1-6; D uncertain. The CDR3 has 15 amino acids. The V gene's germline CDR1 is SNHLY and CDR2 FYNNEI. The V end lost 7 bases, the J end lost 9 bases, and 19 bases lay between the germline ends. The DNA for the CDR3 is TGTGCCAGCAAGACACAGTCCGCCGGGGTTTCACCCCTCCACTTT. Translation: CASKTQSAGVSPLHF. Combining the CDR3 with reference TRBV2 and TRBJ1-6 gives the whole variable domain EPEVTQTPSHQVTQMGQEVILRCVPISNHLYFYWYRQILGQKVEFLVSFYNNEISEKSEIFDDQFSVERPDGSNFTLKIRSTKLEDSAMYFCASKTQSAGVSPLHFGNGTRLTVT.